A selection of T cell receptor beta chains follows, all from one sample in a study of T cells in Graves' hyperthyroidism and ophthalmopathy. From the multiplex PCR reads, TCRdb called clonotypes with MiXCR, one entry per CDR3 protein. Of approximately 400,000 distinct CDR3 sequences listed, around 16% are singletons. Sequencing was done on a sample of blood. These TCRs come from a woman between 18 and 29 years old with Graves' hyperthyroidism. Both conserved end residues are part of each CDR3. The D gene is left open where the match is weak. Size is omitted from some rows. Given values are once, few, many or a class for expanded clones.

d_call	j_call	v_call	clone_size	cdr3_nt	cdr3_aa
NA	TRBJ1-2	TRBV24-1	few	TGTGCCACCAGTGAGTCGACAGCTAACTATGGCTACACCTTC	CATSESTANYGYTF
NA	TRBJ1-6	TRBV30	many	TGTGCCTGGAACCTCGGGAGGGGGTCGGAATCACCCCTCCACTTT	CAWNLGRGSESPLHF
NA	TRBJ2-2	TRBV3-1	few	TGTGCCAGCAGCCAAGTTCAAGCGGGCCCGAACACCGGGGAGCTGTTTTTT	CASSQVQAGPNTGELFF
NA	TRBJ2-1	TRBV4-2	few	TGTGCCAGCAGCCAAGCTGAAAGGCAGAGCTCCTACAATGAGCAGTTCTTC	CASSQAERQSSYNEQFF
TRBD2	TRBJ2-7	TRBV4-1	NA	TGCGCCAGCAGCCCATCCCTAGCGGGGATCTACGAGCAGTACTTC	CASSPSLAGIYEQYF
NA	TRBJ2-7	TRBV5-6	NA	TGTGCCAGCACCGTTGAGGAGGGGACCTACGAGCAGTACTTC	CASTVEEGTYEQYF
NA	TRBJ2-7	TRBV6-5	NA	TGTGCCAGCAGTTACGTAACCCGGGGGACAAAGGTCGAGCAGTACTTC	CASSYVTRGTKVEQYF
TRBD1	TRBJ2-2	TRBV20-1	NA	TGCAGTGCTAGAGGTAGGAGCCGGGACAGGGAGAACACCGGGGAGCTGTTTTTT	CSARGRSRDRENTGELFF
NA	TRBJ1-2	TRBV27	many	TGTGCCAGCAGTTTCAGCGCCCGATATGGCTACACCTTC	CASSFSARYGYTF
NA	TRBJ1-3	TRBV6-9	few	TGTGCCAGCAGTTCGGGACGGAGCTCTGGAAACACCATATATTTT	CASSSGRSSGNTIYF
NA	TRBJ1-3	TRBV5-1	NA	TGCGCCAGCAGCCCGGGACTTAGCTCTGGAAACACCATATATTTT	CASSPGLSSGNTIYF
NA	TRBJ1-1	TRBV20-1	NA	TGCAGTGCTAGAGAGCCTCCAGGTCCCACTGAAGCTTTCTTT	CSAREPPGPTEAFF
NA	TRBJ2-1	TRBV12-5	many	TGTGCTAGTGGTTTCGAGGTTGAGCAGTTCTTC	CASGFEVEQFF
NA	TRBJ2-1	TRBV20-1	many	TGCAGTGCTAGTTCCTCACCTCGAGGCAATGAGCAGTTCTTC	CSASSSPRGNEQFF
NA	TRBJ2-4	TRBV3-1	NA	TGTGCCAGCAGCCAAAGGCTCGAGGACATTCAGTACTTC	CASSQRLEDIQYF
NA	TRBJ1-3	TRBV10-3	NA	TGTGCCATCAGGGCAGGGGCTGGAAACACCATATATTTT	CAIRAGAGNTIYF
NA	TRBJ2-7	TRBV7-2	few	TGTGCCAGCAGCTTAGACTTATCAGGGATCACCGAGCAGTACTTC	CASSLDLSGITEQYF
TRBD1	TRBJ2-5	TRBV15	once	TGTGCCACCAGCCTCCGGGACAGGGAATTGGAAGAGACCCAGTACTTC	CATSLRDRELEETQYF
NA	TRBJ2-1	TRBV12-3/TRBV12-4	many	TGTGCCAGCAGTTGGGGCTCGGGGACGGGTGAGCAGTTCTTC	CASSWGSGTGEQFF
TRBD1	TRBJ1-3	TRBV5-1	once	TGCGCCAGCAGCTTGTGGGACAGGAGTCGATCTGGAAACACCATATATTTT	CASSLWDRSRSGNTIYF
NA	TRBJ1-2	TRBV5-1	many	TGCGCCAGCAGCCCCGAAGGCCCACCAAGGGGCTACACCTTC	CASSPEGPPRGYTF
TRBD2	TRBJ2-7	TRBV11-3	many	TGTGCCAGCAGCTCAGGGACTAGCGGGAGTAGCGAGCAGTACTTC	CASSSGTSGSSEQYF
NA	TRBJ1-1	TRBV2	NA	TGTGCCAGCAGTGTCGGCAGCGTGAACACTGAAGCTTTCTTT	CASSVGSVNTEAFF
TRBD1	TRBJ1-2	TRBV2	NA	TGTGCCAGCAGTGGACAGGGGGCCGACTACACCTTC	CASSGQGADYTF
TRBD2	TRBJ2-5	TRBV12-3/TRBV12-4	few	TGTGCCAGCAGCCCGACTAGCCCGTACCTTCAGTACTTC	CASSPTSPYLQYF
NA	TRBJ1-5	TRBV30	many	TGTGCCTGGAGTGTAGGCAGGGACAATCAGCCCCAGCATTTT	CAWSVGRDNQPQHF
NA	TRBJ1-6	TRBV11-2	many	TGTGCCAGCAGCTTAGTACGCCGGACGAATTCACCCCTCCACTTT	CASSLVRRTNSPLHF
TRBD2	TRBJ2-5	TRBV20-1	many	TGCAGTGCTAGAGAGAGAGCGGGGGCCTACCAAGAGACCCAGTACTTC	CSARERAGAYQETQYF
NA	TRBJ1-5	TRBV18	many	TGTGCCAGCTCACCCGCAGGGGATAGCAATCAGCCCCAGCATTTT	CASSPAGDSNQPQHF
NA	TRBJ1-5	TRBV13	many	TGTGCCAGCAGCTTAAGGGGACAGCCCCAGCATTTT	CASSLRGQPQHF
TRBD1	TRBJ2-2	TRBV12-3/TRBV12-4	once	TGTGCCGGAGGACGAGGACAGGTTAACACCGGGGAGCTGTTTTTT	CAGGRGQVNTGELFF
NA	TRBJ2-3	TRBV28	many	TGTGCCAGCAGTAAGAAGGTTGCGGATACGCAGTATTTT	CASSKKVADTQYF